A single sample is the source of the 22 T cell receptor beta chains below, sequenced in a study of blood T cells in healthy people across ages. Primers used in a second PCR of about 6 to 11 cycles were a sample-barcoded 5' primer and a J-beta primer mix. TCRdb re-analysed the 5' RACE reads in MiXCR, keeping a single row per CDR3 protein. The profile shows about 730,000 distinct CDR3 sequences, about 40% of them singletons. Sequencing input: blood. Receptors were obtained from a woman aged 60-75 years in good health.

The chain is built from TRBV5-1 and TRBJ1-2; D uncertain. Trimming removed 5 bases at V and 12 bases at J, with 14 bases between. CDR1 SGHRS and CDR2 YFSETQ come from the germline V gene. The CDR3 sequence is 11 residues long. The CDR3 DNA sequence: TGCGCCAGCAGTGGTGCTGTGGGCCACACCTTC. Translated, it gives CASSGAVGHTF.

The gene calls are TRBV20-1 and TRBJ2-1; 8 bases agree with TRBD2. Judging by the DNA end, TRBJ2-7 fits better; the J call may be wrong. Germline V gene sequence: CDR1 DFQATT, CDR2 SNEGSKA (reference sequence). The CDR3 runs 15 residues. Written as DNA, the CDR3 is TGCAGTGCTAGCCCAGGGATTAGCGGGGCCTACGAGCAGTACTTC. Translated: CSASPGISGAYEQYF.

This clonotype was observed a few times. The CDR3 region is CASSTPTLQETQYF. The CDR3 coding sequence is TGTGCCAGCAGCACCCCGACTCTACAAGAGACCCAGTACTTC. The chain uses TRBV7-2 and TRBJ2-5; D is undetermined. Trimming pared 5 bases from V and 2 bases from J, leaving 12 bases between. This CDR3 is built from 14 residues. Germline CDR1 is SGHTA and CDR2 is FQGNSA.

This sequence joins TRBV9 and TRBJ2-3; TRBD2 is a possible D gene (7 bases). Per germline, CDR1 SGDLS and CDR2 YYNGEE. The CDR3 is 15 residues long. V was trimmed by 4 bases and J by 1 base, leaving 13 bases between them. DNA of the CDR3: TGTGCCAGCAGCCAGGGGAGGGGGGGCACAGATACGCAGTATTTT. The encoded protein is CASSQGRGGTDTQYF.

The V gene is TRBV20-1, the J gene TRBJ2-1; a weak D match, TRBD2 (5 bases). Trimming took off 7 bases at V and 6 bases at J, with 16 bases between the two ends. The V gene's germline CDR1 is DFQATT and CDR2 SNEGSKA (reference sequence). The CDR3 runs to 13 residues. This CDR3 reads CSGFGNGPNEQFF. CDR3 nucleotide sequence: TGCAGTGGTTTCGGGAACGGACCCAATGAGCAGTTCTTC.

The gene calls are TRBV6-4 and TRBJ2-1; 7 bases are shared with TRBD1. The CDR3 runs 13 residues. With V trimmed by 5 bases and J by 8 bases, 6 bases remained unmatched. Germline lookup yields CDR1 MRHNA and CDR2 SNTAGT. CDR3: CASSFNRGDEQFF. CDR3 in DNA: TGTGCCAGCAGTTTTAACAGGGGTGATGAGCAGTTCTTC.

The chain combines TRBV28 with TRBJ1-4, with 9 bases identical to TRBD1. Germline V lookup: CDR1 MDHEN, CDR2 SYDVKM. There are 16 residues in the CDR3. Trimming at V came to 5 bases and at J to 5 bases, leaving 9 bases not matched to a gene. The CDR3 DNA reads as TGTGCCAGCAGTCTCAACCCGGGACAGGGAAATGAAAAACTGTTTTTT. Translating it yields CASSLNPGQGNEKLFF.

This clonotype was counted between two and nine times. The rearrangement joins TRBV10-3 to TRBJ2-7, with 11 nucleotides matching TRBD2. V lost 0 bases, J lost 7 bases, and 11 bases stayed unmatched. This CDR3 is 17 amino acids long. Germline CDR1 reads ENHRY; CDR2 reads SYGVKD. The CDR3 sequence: CAISESLRLAGGNEQYF. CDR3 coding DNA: TGTGCCATCAGTGAGTCACTCCGGCTAGCGGGAGGTAATGAGCAGTACTTC.

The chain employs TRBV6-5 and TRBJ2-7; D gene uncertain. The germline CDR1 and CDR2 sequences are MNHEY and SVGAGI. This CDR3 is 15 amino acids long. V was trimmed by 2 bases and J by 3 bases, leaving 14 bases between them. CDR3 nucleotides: TGTGCCAGCAGTTACGGGGTCGACTGGTTCTACGAGCAGTACTTC. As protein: CASSYGVDWFYEQYF.

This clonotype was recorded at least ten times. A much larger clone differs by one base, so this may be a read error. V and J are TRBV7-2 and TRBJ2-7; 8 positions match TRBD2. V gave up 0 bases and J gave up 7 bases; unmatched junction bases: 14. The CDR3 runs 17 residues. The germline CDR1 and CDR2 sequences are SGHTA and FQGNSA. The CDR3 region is CASSLASGSPLYNEQYF. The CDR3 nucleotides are TGTGCCAGCAGCTTAGCGAGCGGGAGTCCGCTTTACAATGAGCAGTACTTC.

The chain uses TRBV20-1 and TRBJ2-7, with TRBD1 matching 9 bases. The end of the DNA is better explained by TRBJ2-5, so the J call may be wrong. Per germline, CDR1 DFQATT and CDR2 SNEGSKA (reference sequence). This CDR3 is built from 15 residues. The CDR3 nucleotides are TGCAGTGCTAGAGATTCGCGACAGGGGGGAGAGACCCAGTACTTC. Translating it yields CSARDSRQGGETQYF.

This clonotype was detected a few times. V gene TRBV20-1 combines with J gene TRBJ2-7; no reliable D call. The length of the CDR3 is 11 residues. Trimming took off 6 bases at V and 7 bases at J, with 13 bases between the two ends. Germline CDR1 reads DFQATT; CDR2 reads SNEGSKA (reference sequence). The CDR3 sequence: CSAPGNNEQYF. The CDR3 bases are TGCAGTGCCCCTGGAAACAATGAGCAGTACTTC.

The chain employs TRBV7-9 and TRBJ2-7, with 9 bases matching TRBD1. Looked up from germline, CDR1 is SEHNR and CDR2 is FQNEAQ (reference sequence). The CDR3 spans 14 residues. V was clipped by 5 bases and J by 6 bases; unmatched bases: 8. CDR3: CASSIQGAVIEQYF. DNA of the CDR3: TGTGCCAGCAGCATACAGGGGGCGGTCATCGAGCAGTACTTC.

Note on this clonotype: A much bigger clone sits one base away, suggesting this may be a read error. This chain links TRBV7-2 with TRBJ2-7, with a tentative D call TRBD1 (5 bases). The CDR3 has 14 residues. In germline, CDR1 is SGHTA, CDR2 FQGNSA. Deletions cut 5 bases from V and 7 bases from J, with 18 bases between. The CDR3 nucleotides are TGTGCCAGCAGCCCAGGGCAGTACTTCAATGAGCAGTACTTC. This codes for CASSPGQYFNEQYF.

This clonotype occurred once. The DNA of the CDR3 is TGCAGTGCCATACTAGCGCGAGAGGGGTACGAGCAGTACTTC. Its protein product is CSAILAREGYEQYF. The chain employs TRBV20-1 and TRBJ2-4; 7 bases align to TRBD2. Matching the DNA end better, TRBJ2-7 makes the J call doubtful. CDR3 length: 14 amino acids. Germline CDR1 is DFQATT and CDR2 is SNEGSKA (reference sequence).

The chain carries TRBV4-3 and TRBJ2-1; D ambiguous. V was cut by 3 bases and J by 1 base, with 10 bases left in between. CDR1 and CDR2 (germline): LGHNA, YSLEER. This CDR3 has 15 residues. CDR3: CASSQVRESYNEQFF. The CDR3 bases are TGCGCCAGCAGCCAGGTCCGCGAGTCCTACAATGAGCAGTTCTTC.

The CDR3 sequence: CASSWIESPLHF. The DNA of the CDR3 is TGTGCCAGCAGCTGGATTGAATCACCCCTCCACTTT. The chain recombines TRBV7-9 with TRBJ1-6, with D unclear. The V end lost 4 bases, the J end lost 10 bases, and 8 bases lay between the germline ends. The germline gives CDR1 SEHNR, CDR2 FQNEAQ (reference sequence). The CDR3 runs 12 residues.

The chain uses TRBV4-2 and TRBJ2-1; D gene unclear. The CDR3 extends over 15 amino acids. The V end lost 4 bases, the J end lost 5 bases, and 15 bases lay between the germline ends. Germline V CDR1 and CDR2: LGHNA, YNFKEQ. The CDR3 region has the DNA TGTGCCAGCAGCCGATCCGGAGAAGTGGACAATGAGCAGTTCTTC. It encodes CASSRSGEVDNEQFF.

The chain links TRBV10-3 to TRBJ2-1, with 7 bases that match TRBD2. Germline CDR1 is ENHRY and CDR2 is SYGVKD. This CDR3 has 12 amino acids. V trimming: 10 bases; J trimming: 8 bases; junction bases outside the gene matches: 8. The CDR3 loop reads CASSGGLDEQFF. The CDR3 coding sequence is TGTGCCAGCTCGGGGGGACTGGATGAGCAGTTCTTC.

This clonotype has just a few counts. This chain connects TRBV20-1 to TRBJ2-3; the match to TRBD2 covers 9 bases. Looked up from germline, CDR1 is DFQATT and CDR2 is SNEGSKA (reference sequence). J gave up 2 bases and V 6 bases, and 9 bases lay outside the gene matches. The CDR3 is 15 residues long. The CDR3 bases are TGCAGTGCCGATCTGACTAGCGGAAACACAGATACGCAGTATTTT. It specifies CSADLTSGNTDTQYF.

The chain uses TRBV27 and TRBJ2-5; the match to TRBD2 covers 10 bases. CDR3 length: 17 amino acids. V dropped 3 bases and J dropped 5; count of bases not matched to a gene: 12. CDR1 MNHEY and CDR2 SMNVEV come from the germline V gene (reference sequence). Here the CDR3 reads CASSFRTSGTGGETQYF. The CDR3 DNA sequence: TGTGCCAGCAGTTTCCGGACTAGCGGAACGGGGGGGGAGACCCAGTACTTC.

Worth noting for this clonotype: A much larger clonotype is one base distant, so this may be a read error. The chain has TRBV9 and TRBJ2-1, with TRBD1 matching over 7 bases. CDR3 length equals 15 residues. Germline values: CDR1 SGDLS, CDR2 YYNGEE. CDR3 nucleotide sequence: TGTGCCAGCAGCGTAGAGGGGACAGCCTACAATAAGCAGTTCTTC. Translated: CASSVEGTAYNKQFF.